These 7 T cell receptor beta chains share one sample of origin, sequenced in a study of metastatic and nonmetastatic thyroid tumors. TCRdb re-called clones from the PCR reads using MiXCR. The table records around 15,000 clones, roughly 28% of them present only once. Thyroid surgery took place with no prior treatment in any patient. The sample consisted of blood. All receptors derive from a female donor with papillary thyroid cancer or a benign thyroid nodule (not recorded which). Some clones in this sample may be carry-over from other donors' samples.

Judged by abundance, this clone is medium-sized. The rearrangement uses TRBV5-8 and TRBJ2-7; maybe TRBD1 (5 bases). The CDR3 contains 12 residues. Per germline, CDR1 SGHTS and CDR2 YDEGEE. V was shortened by 5 bases and J by 4 bases, with 10 bases between the two germline ends. The CDR3: CASSYRLYEQYF. The CDR3, as DNA: TGTGCCAGCAGTTACAGGCTTTACGAGCAGTACTTC.

The chain couples TRBV12-3 or TRBV12-4 to TRBJ2-3; TRBD2 matches 13 bases. The CDR3 runs to 17 residues. The trim removed 11 bases at V and 1 base at J, leaving 12 bases unmatched. The CDR3 bases are TGTGCCGCGGGAGGACTAGCGGGAGCGAACGGCACAGATACGCAGTATTTT. This gives the protein CAAGGLAGANGTDTQYF.

This clone is medium-sized. The chain employs TRBV5-1 and TRBJ2-2; 8 positions match TRBD2. This CDR3 is 15 amino acids long. Germline CDR1 reads SGHRS; CDR2 reads YFSETQ. Trimming removed 2 bases from V and 8 bases from J; junction bases left unmatched: 8. The CDR3 here is CASSFTAGVKGELFF. The CDR3 coding sequence is TGCGCCAGCAGCTTTACAGCGGGAGTAAAAGGGGAGCTGTTTTTT.

There are a few counts of this clone. This chain connects TRBV12-3 or TRBV12-4 to TRBJ1-2, with 7 nucleotides matching TRBD1. Trimming took 5 bases from V and 8 from J; bases not matched to a gene: 17. The CDR3 extends over 16 amino acids. The CDR3 loop is CASSPTQQGTSEGYTF. The CDR3 DNA reads as TGTGCCAGCAGTCCCACCCAACAGGGGACCTCTGAGGGCTACACCTTC.

Comments on this clone: This CDR3 is missing its conserved last phenylalanine or tryptophan, likely due to a read error. The gene calls are TRBV10-3 and TRBJ2-1; D remains ambiguous. Trimming stripped 2 bases from V and 0 bases from J, with 8 bases between. CDR3 length equals 15 residues. Germline loops: CDR1 ENHRY, CDR2 SYGVKD. CDR3 in DNA: TGTGCCATCAGTGAGAAGGCCTGCTCCTACAATGAGCAGTTCATC. Protein product: CAISEKACSYNEQFI.

This clone was observed at least ten times. V and J are TRBV5-1 and TRBJ2-3; tentative D call: TRBD1 (6 bases). The germline V gene encodes CDR1 SGHRS and CDR2 YFSETQ. This CDR3 region has 14 residues. V lost 4 bases and J 2 bases, leaving 11 bases between the germline ends. CDR3 coding DNA: TGCGCCAGCAGCATGGGGGACACCACAGATACGCAGTATTTT. Translated, it gives CASSMGDTTDTQYF.

The V and J genes are TRBV20-1 and TRBJ2-1, with TRBD1 matching 8 bases. The CDR3 contains 15 residues. The germline V gene encodes CDR1 DFQATT and CDR2 SNEGSKA (reference sequence). Losses at the gene ends were 7 bases for V and 0 bases for J; bases not matched to a gene: 8. The CDR3 DNA reads as TGCAGTGTTGGACAGGGAGTGAGCTCCTACAATGAGCAGTTCTTC. Its protein is CSVGQGVSSYNEQFF.